This T cell receptor beta chain was sequenced for a study of beta chain features in type 1 diabetes. Study summary: Researchers looked at over 100,000,000 sorted cells across all samples.

Comments on this clone: What it binds is not known.

Broader study findings: A moderate, significant TCRB CDR3 shortening appeared in type 1 diabetes across four CD4+ subsets. PCR might favor shorter templates, equally in patients and controls. In comparison with healthy donors, patients had naive, central memory and Treg TCRB repertoires that appeared more similar.

The germline gives CDR1 MNHEY, CDR2 SVGAGI. The V end was cut by 6 bases, the J end by 3 bases, with 11 bases between. This CDR3 is built from 13 residues. Expressed TCRB transcripts were sequenced after all isolated RNA was converted to cDNA. Sequenced by immunoSEQ multiplex PCR; TCRdb stores in-frame clones only, minus some. The data show roughly 280,000 clones, 24% seen once. The gene calls are TRBV6-5 and TRBJ2-5, with D possibly matching TRBD2 (6 bases). Sequenced input: naive CD4+ T cells from blood. The source is a woman aged 30 to 39 with type 1 diabetes. This CDR3 reads CASRGLPEETQYF. CDR3 DNA sequence: TGTGCCAGCAGAGGACTACCTGAAGAGACCCAGTACTTC.